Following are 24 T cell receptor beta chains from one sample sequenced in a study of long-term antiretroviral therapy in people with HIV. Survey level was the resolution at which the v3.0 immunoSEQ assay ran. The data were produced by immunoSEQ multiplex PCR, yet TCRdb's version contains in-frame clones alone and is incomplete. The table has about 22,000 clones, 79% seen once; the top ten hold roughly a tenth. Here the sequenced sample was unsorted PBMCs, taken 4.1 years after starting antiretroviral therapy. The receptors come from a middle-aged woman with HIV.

The CDR3 loop reads CASSQVWGETQYF. DNA of the CDR3: TGCGCCAGCAGCCAAGTATGGGGTGAGACCCAGTACTTC. The chain links TRBV4-1 to TRBJ2-5; D gene uncertain. Per germline, CDR1 MGHRA and CDR2 YSYEKL. The CDR3 covers 13 residues. The ends were cut back, 1 base at V and 5 bases at J, with 8 bases in the middle.

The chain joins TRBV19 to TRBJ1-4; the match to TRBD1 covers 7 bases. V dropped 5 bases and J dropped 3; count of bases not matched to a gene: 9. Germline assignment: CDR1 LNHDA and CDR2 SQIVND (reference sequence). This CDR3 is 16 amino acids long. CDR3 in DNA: TGTGCCAGTAGTGATCTTCCGGGACAGCCTAATGAAAAACTGTTTTTT. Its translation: CASSDLPGQPNEKLFF.

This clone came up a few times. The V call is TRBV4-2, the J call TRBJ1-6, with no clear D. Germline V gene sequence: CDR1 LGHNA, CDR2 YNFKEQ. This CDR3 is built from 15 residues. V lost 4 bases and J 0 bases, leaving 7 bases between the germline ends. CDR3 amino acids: CASSLKSSYNSPLHF. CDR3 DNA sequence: TGTGCCAGCAGCCTCAAAAGCTCCTATAATTCACCCCTCCACTTT.

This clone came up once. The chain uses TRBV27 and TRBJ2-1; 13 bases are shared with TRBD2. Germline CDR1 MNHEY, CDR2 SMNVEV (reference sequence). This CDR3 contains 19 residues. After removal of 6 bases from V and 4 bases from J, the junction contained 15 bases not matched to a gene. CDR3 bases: TGTGCCAGCAGGTCGGGACTAGCGGGGATCTCATCAGGGTACAATGAGCAGTTCTTC. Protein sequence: CASRSGLAGISSGYNEQFF.

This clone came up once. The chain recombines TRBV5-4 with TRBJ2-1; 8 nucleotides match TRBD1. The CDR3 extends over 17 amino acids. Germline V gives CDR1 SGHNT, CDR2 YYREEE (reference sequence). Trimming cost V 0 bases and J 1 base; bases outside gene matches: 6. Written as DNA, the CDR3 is TGTGCCAGCAGCTTGGGGGGGACAGGCGGATCCTACAATGAGCAGTTCTTC. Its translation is CASSLGGTGGSYNEQFF.

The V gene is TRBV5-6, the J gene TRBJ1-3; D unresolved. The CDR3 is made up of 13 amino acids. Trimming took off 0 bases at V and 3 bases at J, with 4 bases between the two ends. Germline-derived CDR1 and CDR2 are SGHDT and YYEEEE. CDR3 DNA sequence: TGTGCCAGCAGCTTGGTCGTTGGAAACACCATATATTTT. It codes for CASSLVVGNTIYF.

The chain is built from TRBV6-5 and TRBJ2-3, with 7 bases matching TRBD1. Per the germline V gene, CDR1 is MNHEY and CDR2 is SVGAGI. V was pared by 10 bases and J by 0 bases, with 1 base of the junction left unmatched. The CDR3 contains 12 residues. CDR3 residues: CATTGSTDTQYF. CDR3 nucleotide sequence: TGTGCCACGACAGGGAGCACAGATACGCAGTATTTT.

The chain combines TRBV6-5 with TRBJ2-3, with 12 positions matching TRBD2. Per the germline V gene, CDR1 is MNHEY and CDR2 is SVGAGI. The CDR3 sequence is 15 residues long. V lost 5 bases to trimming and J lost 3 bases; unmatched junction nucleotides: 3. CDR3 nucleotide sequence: TGTGCCAGCAGTCGACTAGCGGGAGAGACAGATACGCAGTATTTT. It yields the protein CASSRLAGETDTQYF.

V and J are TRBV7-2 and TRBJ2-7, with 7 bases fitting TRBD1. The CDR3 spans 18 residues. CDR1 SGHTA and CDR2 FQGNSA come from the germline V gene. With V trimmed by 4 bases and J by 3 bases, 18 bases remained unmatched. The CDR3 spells CASSSRQGLSIPDYEQYF. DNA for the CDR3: TGTGCCAGCAGCTCCCGACAGGGTCTCAGTATTCCAGACTACGAGCAGTACTTC.

CDR3 residues: CASRGTVTDTQYF. In nucleotides, the CDR3 is TGTGCCAGCAGAGGGACAGTCACAGATACGCAGTATTTT. The V call is TRBV2, the J call TRBJ2-3, with 7 bases fitting TRBD1. Germline-derived CDR1 and CDR2 are SNHLY and FYNNEI. V was clipped by 6 bases and J by 2 bases; unmatched bases: 2. The CDR3 has 13 amino acids.

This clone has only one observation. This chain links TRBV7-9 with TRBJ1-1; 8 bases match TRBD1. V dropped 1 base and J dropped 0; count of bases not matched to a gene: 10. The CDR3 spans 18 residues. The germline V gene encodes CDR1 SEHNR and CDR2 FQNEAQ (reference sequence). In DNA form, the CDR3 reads TGTGCCAGCAGCTTAGTTGACAGGGGAAAAACCCTGAACACTGAAGCTTTCTTT. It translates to CASSLVDRGKTLNTEAFF. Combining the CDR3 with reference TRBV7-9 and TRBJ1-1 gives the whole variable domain DTGVSQNPRHKITKRGQNVTFRCDPISEHNRLYWYRQTLGQGPEFLTYFQNEAQLEKSRLLSDRFSAERPKGSFSTLEIQRTEQGDSAMYLCASSLVDRGKTLNTEAFFGQGTRLTVV.

The CDR3 DNA reads as TGCGCCAGCAGCCCCCGGACAGGGGGAGATACGCAGTATTTT. Protein sequence: CASSPRTGGDTQYF. The V and J genes are TRBV5-1 and TRBJ2-3; the match to TRBD1 covers 10 bases. The junction had 4 bases not matched to a gene; V was cut back by 4 bases and J by 5 bases. The CDR3 covers 14 residues. Germline V gene sequence: CDR1 SGHRS, CDR2 YFSETQ. Looking up the rest from reference TRBV5-1 and TRBJ2-3 gives the full variable domain: KAGVTQTPRYLIKTRGQQVTLSCSPISGHRSVSWYQQTPGQGLQFLFEYFSETQRNKGNFPGRFSGRQFSNSRSEMNVSTLELGDSALYLCASSPRTGGDTQYFGPGTRLTVL.

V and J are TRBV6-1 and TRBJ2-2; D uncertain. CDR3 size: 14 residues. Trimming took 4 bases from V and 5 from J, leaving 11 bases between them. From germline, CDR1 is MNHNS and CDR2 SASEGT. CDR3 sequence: CASSVQSSTGELFF. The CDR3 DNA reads TGTGCCAGCAGTGTTCAGAGTAGTACCGGGGAGCTGTTTTTT.

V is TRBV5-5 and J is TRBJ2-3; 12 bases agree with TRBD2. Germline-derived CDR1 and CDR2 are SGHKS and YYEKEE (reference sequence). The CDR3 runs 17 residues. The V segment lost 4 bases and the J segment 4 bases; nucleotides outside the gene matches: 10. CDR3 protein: CASSLSTSGSNSDTQYF. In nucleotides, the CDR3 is TGTGCCAGCAGCCTGTCGACTAGCGGGAGTAACTCAGATACGCAGTATTTT.

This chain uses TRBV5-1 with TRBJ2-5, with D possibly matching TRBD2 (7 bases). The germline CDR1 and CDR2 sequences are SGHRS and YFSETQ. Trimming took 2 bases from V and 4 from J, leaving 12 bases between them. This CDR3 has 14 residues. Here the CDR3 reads CASSFQAGAETQYF. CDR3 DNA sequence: TGCGCCAGCAGCTTCCAGGCGGGGGCAGAGACCCAGTACTTC.

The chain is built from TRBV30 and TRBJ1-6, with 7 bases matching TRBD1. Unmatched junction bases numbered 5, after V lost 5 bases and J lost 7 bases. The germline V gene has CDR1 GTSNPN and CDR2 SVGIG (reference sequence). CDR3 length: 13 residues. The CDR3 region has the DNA TGTGCCTGGGGTCAGGGGGAGAATTCACCCCTCCACTTT. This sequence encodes CAWGQGENSPLHF. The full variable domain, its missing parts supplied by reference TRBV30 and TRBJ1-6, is SQTIHQWPATLVQPVGSPLSLECTVEGTSNPNLYWYRQAAGRGLQLLFYSVGIGQISSEVPQNLSASRPQDRQFILSSKKLLLSDSGFYLCAWGQGENSPLHFGNGTRLTVT.

The CDR3 spells CASSLGLAGFTDTQYF. In DNA form, the CDR3 reads TGTGCCAGCAGCCTGGGACTAGCGGGTTTTACAGATACGCAGTATTTT. The rearrangement joins TRBV5-4 to TRBJ2-3; 12 bases align to TRBD2. The V gene end was trimmed by 4 bases and the J gene end by 3 bases; junction bases not matched to a gene: 6. Germline CDR1 reads SGHNT; CDR2 reads YYREEE (reference sequence). This CDR3 is built from 16 residues.

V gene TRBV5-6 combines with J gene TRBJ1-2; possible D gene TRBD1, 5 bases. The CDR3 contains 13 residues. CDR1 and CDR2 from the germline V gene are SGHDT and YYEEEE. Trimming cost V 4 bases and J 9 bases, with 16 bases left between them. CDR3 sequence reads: CASSHPGTGSYTF. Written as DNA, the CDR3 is TGTGCCAGCAGCCACCCCGGGACCGGGAGCTACACCTTC.

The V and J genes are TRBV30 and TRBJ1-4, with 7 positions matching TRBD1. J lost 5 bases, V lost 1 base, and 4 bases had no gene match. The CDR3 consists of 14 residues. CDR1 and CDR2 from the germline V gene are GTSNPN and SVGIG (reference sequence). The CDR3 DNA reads TGTGCCTGGAGTGGGGACAGCCCCAATGAAAAACTGTTTTTT. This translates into CAWSGDSPNEKLFF.

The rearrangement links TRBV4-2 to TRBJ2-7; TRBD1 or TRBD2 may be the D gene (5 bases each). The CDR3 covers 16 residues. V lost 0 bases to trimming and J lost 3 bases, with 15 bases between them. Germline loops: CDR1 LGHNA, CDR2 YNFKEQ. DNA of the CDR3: TGTGCCAGCAGCCAAGACCTCGGGACCTATAACTACGAGCAGTACTTC. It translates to CASSQDLGTYNYEQYF.

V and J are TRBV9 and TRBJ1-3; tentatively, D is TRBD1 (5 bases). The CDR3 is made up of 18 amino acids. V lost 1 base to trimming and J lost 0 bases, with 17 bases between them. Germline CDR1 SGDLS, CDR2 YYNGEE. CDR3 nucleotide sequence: TGTGCCAGCAGCGTAACCTTCACGGCAGGACACTCTGGAAACACCATATATTTT. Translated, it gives CASSVTFTAGHSGNTIYF.

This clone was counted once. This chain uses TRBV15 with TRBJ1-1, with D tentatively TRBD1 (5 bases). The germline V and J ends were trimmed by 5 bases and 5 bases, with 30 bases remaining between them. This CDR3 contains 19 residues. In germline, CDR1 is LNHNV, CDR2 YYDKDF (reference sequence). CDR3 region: CATSLPQTPAGTGSTEAFF. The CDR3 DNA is TGTGCCACCAGCCTACCCCAGACACCCGCCGGGACGGGGAGTACTGAAGCTTTCTTT.

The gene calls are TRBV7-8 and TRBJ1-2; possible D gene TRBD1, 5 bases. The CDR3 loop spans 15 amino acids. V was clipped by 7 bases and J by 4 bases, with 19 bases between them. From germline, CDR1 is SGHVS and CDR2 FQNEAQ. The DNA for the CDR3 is TGTGCCAGCACCCTAAGCCCAGGAGGGACCTATGGCTACACCTTC. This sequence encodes CASTLSPGGTYGYTF.

The CDR3 spells CASSHGVDREAFF. In DNA form, the CDR3 reads TGTGCCAGCAGCCACGGAGTTGACAGGGAAGCTTTCTTT. The chain combines TRBV7-9 with TRBJ1-1; maybe TRBD1 (6 bases). Deletions cut 5 bases from V and 8 bases from J, with 15 bases between. This CDR3 is 13 amino acids long. Germline V gene sequence: CDR1 SEHNR, CDR2 FQNEAQ (reference sequence).